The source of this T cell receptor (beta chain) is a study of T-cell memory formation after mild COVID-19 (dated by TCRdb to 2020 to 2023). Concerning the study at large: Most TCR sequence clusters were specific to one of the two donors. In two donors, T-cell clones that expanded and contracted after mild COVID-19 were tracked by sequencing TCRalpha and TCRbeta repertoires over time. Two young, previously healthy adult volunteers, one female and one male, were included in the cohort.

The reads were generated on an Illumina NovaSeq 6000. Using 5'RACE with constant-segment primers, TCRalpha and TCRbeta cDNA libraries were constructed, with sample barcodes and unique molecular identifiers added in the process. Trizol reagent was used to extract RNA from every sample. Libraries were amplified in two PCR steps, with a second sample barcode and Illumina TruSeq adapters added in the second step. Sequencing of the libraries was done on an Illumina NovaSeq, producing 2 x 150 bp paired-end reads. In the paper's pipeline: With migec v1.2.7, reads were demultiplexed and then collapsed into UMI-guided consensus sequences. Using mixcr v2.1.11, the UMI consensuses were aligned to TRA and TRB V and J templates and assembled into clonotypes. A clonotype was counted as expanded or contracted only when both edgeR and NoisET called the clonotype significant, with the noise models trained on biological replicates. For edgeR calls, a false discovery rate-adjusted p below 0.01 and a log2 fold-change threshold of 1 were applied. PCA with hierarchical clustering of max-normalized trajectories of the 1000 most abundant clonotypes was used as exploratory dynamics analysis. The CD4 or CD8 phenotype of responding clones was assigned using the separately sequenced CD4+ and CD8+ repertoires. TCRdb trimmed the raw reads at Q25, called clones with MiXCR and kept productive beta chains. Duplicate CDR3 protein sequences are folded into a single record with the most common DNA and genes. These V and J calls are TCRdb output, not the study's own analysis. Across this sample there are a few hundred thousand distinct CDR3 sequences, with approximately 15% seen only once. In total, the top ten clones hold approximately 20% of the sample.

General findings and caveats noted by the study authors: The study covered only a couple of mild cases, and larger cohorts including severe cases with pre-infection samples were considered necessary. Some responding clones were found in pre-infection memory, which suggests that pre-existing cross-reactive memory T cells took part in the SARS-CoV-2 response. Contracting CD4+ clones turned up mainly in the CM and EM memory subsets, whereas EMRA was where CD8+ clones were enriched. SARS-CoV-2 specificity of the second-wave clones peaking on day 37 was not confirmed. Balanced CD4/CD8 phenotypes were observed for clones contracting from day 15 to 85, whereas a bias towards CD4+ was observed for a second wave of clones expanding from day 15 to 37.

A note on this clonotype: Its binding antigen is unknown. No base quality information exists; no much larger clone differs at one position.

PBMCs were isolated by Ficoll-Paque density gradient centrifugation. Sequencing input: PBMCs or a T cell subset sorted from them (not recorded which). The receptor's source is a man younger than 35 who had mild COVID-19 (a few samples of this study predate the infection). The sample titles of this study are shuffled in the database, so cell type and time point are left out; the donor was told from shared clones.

This receptor carries the CDR3 CASSWGADTQYF. In nucleotide form, the sequence is TGTGCCAGCAGCTGGGGGGCAGATACGCAGTATTTT. Recombination connected TRBV5-6 to TRBJ2-3, with TRBD2 as a weak D call on 6 bases. The germline V gene supplies CDR1 SGHDT and CDR2 YYEEEE. V lost 3 bases and J lost 4 bases; the stretch between them is 6 bases long. Including cysteine and phenylalanine, the CDR3 has 12 amino acids. Only CDR3 DNA is held: 36 bases, read in frame from base 1.